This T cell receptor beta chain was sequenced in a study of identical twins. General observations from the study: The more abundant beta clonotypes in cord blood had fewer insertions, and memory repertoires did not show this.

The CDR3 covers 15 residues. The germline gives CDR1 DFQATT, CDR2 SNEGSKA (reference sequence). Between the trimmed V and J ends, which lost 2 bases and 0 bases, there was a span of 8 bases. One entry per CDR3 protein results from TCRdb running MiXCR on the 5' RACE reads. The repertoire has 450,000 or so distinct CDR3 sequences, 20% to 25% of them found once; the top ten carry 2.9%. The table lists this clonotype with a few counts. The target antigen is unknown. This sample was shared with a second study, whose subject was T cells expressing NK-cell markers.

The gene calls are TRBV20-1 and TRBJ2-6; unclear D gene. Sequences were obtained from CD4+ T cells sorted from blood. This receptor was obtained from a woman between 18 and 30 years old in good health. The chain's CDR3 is CSARIVTSGANVLTF. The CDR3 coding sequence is TGCAGTGCTAGAATTGTCACCTCTGGGGCCAACGTCCTGACTTTC.